The 28 T cell receptor beta chains reported below all come from one sample, sequenced in a study of CD8+CD57+ T cells in acquired aplastic anemia. The template for TCR beta VDJ and CDR3 sequence profiling was genomic DNA. TCRdb re-analysed the reads in MiXCR, keeping a single row per CDR3 protein. The sample consists of roughly 190,000 distinct CDR3 sequences, 50% to 55% of them appearing once. The specimen sequenced was sorted CD4+, CD8+, or CD8+CD57+ T cells (not recorded which) from PBMCs. Receptors were obtained from a human donor in good health, serving as a control.

To note about this clonotype: Just one base apart from a much larger clone, this may be a read error. The V and J genes are TRBV6-1 and TRBJ2-1, with D possibly called TRBD1 or TRBD2 (5 bases each). Germline-derived CDR1 and CDR2 are MNHNS and SASEGT. V dropped 3 bases and J dropped 9 bases, with 15 bases sitting between them. The CDR3 totals 14 residues. CDR3 sequence (DNA): TGTGCCAGCAGTGAGGAACGGGGAGACAGTGAGCAGTTCTTC. Amino acids: CASSEERGDSEQFF.

There are a few counts of this clonotype. CDR3 nucleotide sequence: TGCGCCAGCAGCTTGGGACAGTACCGAGAGACCCAGTACTTC. Translating gives CASSLGQYRETQYF. The chain combines TRBV5-1 with TRBJ2-5, with D possibly being TRBD1 (5 bases). The CDR3 is 14 residues long. The V gene's germline CDR1 is SGHRS and CDR2 YFSETQ. V lost 0 bases to trimming and J lost 4 bases, with 10 bases between them.

The chain uses TRBV19 and TRBJ1-4, with 10 bases fitting TRBD1. The CDR3 is made up of 13 amino acids. Germline V gives CDR1 LNHDA, CDR2 SQIVND (reference sequence). J was trimmed by 7 bases and V by 9 bases; bases with no gene match: 5. For the CDR3, the DNA is TGTGCCAGCCGGGACAGGGGATCTGAAAAACTGTTTTTT. Its protein product is CASRDRGSEKLFF.

A note on this clonotype: A much more abundant neighbour one base away suggests this may be a read error. The V call is TRBV20-1, the J call TRBJ1-5, with D perhaps TRBD1 (5 bases). Germline V CDR1 and CDR2: DFQATT, SNEGSKA (reference sequence). The CDR3 covers 13 residues. In DNA, the CDR3 is TGCAGTGCTAGGCGGGGGGATCATCAGTCCCAGCATTTT. This sequence encodes CSARRGDHQSQHF.

This chain joins TRBV19 and TRBJ1-2, with 11 bases identical to TRBD1. J lost 12 bases, V lost 3 bases, and 12 bases had no gene match. The germline V gene has CDR1 LNHDA and CDR2 SQIVND (reference sequence). The CDR3 runs to 15 residues. The CDR3 nucleotides read TGTGCCAGTAGTATGGGACAGGGGGTAAGAGTTGGAAACACCTTC. Amino acids: CASSMGQGVRVGNTF. The variable domain in full, with the rest retrieved from reference TRBV19 and TRBJ1-2, is DGGITQSPKYLFRKEGQNVTLSCEQNLNHDAMYWYRQDPGQGLRLIYYSQIVNDFQKGDIAEGYSVSREKKESFPLTVTSAQKNPTAFYLCASSMGQGVRVGNTFGSGTRLTVV.

This clonotype came up many times. This chain links TRBV5-1 with TRBJ1-2; D gene unclear. The CDR3 contains 16 residues. The V and J ends lost 4 bases and 6 bases respectively, with 22 bases between them. The V gene's germline CDR1 is SGHRS and CDR2 YFSETQ. CDR3 DNA sequence: TGCGCCAGCAGCCTATTTTACGGTCAACGGATAGATGGCTACACCTTC. It encodes CASSLFYGQRIDGYTF.

The V call is TRBV20-1, the J call TRBJ1-1, with 9 bases fitting TRBD1. Looked up from germline, CDR1 is DFQATT and CDR2 is SNEGSKA (reference sequence). With V trimmed by 0 bases and J by 3 bases, 11 bases remained unmatched. The CDR3 spans 17 residues. Written as DNA, the CDR3 is TGCAGTGCTAGAGATCACAGGGGGCGAGGGGGCGACACTGAAGCTTTCTTT. This translates into CSARDHRGRGGDTEAFF.

This clonotype showed up just a few times. The V gene is TRBV5-1, the J gene TRBJ2-7; the D gene is possibly TRBD2 (5 bases). The CDR3 sequence is 13 residues long. Trimming shortened V by 0 bases and J by 4 bases, and 8 bases separated the two germline ends. Germline-derived CDR1 and CDR2 are SGHRS and YFSETQ. DNA for the CDR3: TGCGCCAGCAGCTTGGGACTACATTACGAGCAGTACTTC. This gives the protein CASSLGLHYEQYF. The full variable domain, completed using reference TRBV5-1 and TRBJ2-7, is KAGVTQTPRYLIKTRGQQVTLSCSPISGHRSVSWYQQTPGQGLQFLFEYFSETQRNKGNFPGRFSGRQFSNSRSEMNVSTLELGDSALYLCASSLGLHYEQYFGPGTRLTVT.

Points on this clonotype: A junction end diverges from the germline sequence, so it may reflect a read error. The V and J genes are TRBV7-2 and TRBJ2-7; tentative D call: TRBD2 (5 bases). Germline V gene sequence: CDR1 SGHTA, CDR2 FQGNSA. There are 15 residues in the CDR3. The CDR3 reads CAGSSVSDSVDEQYF. CDR3 sequence (DNA): TGTGCCGGCAGCTCAGTGTCGGACTCCGTCGACGAGCAGTACTTC. The full variable domain, rest sourced from reference TRBV7-2 and TRBJ2-7, is GAGVSQSPSNKVTEKGKDVELRCDPISGHTALYWYRQSLGQGLEFLIYFQGNSAPDKSGLPSDRFSAERTGGSVSTLTIQRTQQEDSAVYLCAGSSVSDSVDEQYFGPGTRLTVT.

The CDR3 reads CASRPRGAMNTEAFF. CDR3 DNA sequence: TGTGCCAGCAGGCCCAGGGGAGCGATGAACACTGAAGCTTTCTTT. J is TRBJ1-1 and V is TRBV3-1; possibly TRBD1 for D (6 bases). The germline V gene encodes CDR1 LGHDT and CDR2 YNNKEL (reference sequence). The CDR3 covers 15 residues. The V end was cut by 6 bases, the J end by 0 bases, with 14 bases between.

V is TRBV19 and J is TRBJ2-7, with D possibly TRBD2 on 7 matching bases. There are 13 residues in the CDR3. V lost 4 bases and J lost 6, with 13 bases in between. The V gene's germline CDR1 is LNHDA and CDR2 SQIVND (reference sequence). CDR3 DNA sequence: TGTGCCAGTAGTAGCTACAGGGAGGGCGAGCAGTACTTC. Protein: CASSSYREGEQYF.

This chain uses TRBV10-3 with TRBJ1-5; 8 bases are a match to TRBD1. The junction had 11 bases not matched to a gene; V was cut back by 4 bases and J by 6 bases. CDR1 ENHRY and CDR2 SYGVKD come from the germline V gene. There are 16 residues in the CDR3. CDR3: CAISAGTGPPSQPQHF. CDR3 nucleotide sequence: TGTGCCATCAGTGCAGGGACAGGTCCACCCAGTCAGCCCCAGCATTTT.

The chain couples TRBV15 to TRBJ1-4; maybe TRBD1 (6 bases). Germline loops: CDR1 LNHNV, CDR2 YYDKDF (reference sequence). V was shortened by 6 bases and J by 6 bases, with 14 bases between the two germline ends. The CDR3 covers 14 residues. The CDR3 sequence is CATRGEGEYEKLFF. CDR3 DNA: TGTGCCACCAGAGGAGAGGGGGAGTATGAAAAACTGTTTTTT.

The sample holds many counts of this clonotype. V usage is TRBV5-8 and J usage is TRBJ1-3; unclear D gene. V lost 0 bases and J lost 2, with 6 bases in between. Germline lookup yields CDR1 SGHTS and CDR2 YDEGEE. CDR3 length equals 14 residues. The CDR3 sequence: CASSLGMAGNTIYF. The CDR3 DNA is TGTGCCAGCAGCTTGGGAATGGCTGGAAACACCATATATTTT. The variable domain in full, completed from reference TRBV5-8 and TRBJ1-3, reads EAGVTQSPTHLIKTRGQQATLRCSPISGHTSVYWYQQALGLGLQFLLWYDEGEERNRGNFPPRFSGRQFPNYSSELNVNALELEDSALYLCASSLGMAGNTIYFGEGSWLTVV.

About this clonotype itself: One junction end does not reproduce the germline sequence, and a read error may be involved. CDR3 amino acids: CASSPSGTDAQYF. CDR3 nucleotides: TGTGCCAGCTCTCCTAGCGGCACAGATGCGCAGTATTTT. The gene calls are TRBV2 and TRBJ2-3, with 7 positions matching TRBD2. The length of the CDR3 is 13 residues. Germline CDR1 SNHLY, CDR2 FYNNEI.

The rearrangement links TRBV19 to TRBJ2-3; 8 bases align to TRBD1. CDR1 is LNHDA, CDR2 SQIVND, per germline (reference sequence). The CDR3 has 15 amino acids. Trimming took 4 bases from V and 3 from J; bases not matched to a gene: 6. CDR3 bases: TGTGCCAGTAGTACCTCCGACAGGGGTACAGATACGCAGTATTTT. Amino acid sequence: CASSTSDRGTDTQYF.

The sample holds a few counts of this clonotype. The chain combines TRBV27 with TRBJ2-3; 9 bases agree with TRBD1. The junction had 10 bases not matched to a gene; V was cut back by 3 bases and J by 9 bases. Germline assignment: CDR1 MNHEY and CDR2 SMNVEV (reference sequence). CDR3 size: 15 residues. The CDR3 reads CASSFSLQGATTQYF. CDR3 nucleotides: TGTGCCAGCAGTTTTAGTCTACAGGGGGCAACGACGCAGTATTTT.

This clonotype appeared many times. The rearrangement links TRBV5-8 to TRBJ1-3; D unclear. V was clipped by 4 bases and J by 3 bases, with 8 bases between them. The length of the CDR3 is 13 residues. Germline CDR1 and CDR2: SGHTS and YDEGEE. The CDR3 here is CASSNWLGNTIYF. The CDR3 DNA reads TGTGCCAGCAGCAACTGGCTTGGAAACACCATATATTTT. The full variable domain, with the rest looked up from reference TRBV5-8 and TRBJ1-3, is EAGVTQSPTHLIKTRGQQATLRCSPISGHTSVYWYQQALGLGLQFLLWYDEGEERNRGNFPPRFSGRQFPNYSSELNVNALELEDSALYLCASSNWLGNTIYFGEGSWLTVV.

J is TRBJ1-2 and V is TRBV11-2; TRBD1 agrees at 8 bases. Germline-derived CDR1 and CDR2 are SGHAT and FQNNGV. The V gene end was trimmed by 8 bases and the J gene end by 8 bases; junction bases not matched to a gene: 10. The CDR3 has 13 residues. The CDR3: CASSVQGARGYTF. Here the CDR3 DNA reads TGTGCCAGCTCAGTGCAGGGGGCGCGGGGCTACACCTTC. Full variable domain (rest looked up from reference TRBV11-2 and TRBJ1-2): EAGVAQSPRYKIIEKRQSVAFWCNPISGHATLYWYQQILGQGPKLLIQFQNNGVVDDSQLPKDRFSAERLKGVDSTLKIQPAKLEDSAVYLCASSVQGARGYTFGSGTRLTVV.

The genes are TRBV20-1 and TRBJ1-2, with a tentative D call TRBD1 (5 bases). Germline lookup yields CDR1 DFQATT and CDR2 SNEGSKA (reference sequence). Between the trimmed V and J ends, which lost 4 bases and 6 bases, there was a span of 9 bases. The CDR3 totals 11 residues. CDR3 coding DNA: TGCAGTGCTACGGCAGGGCATGGCTACACCTTC. This translates into CSATAGHGYTF.

This clonotype was recorded many times. The chain recombines TRBV2 with TRBJ1-4; D gene uncertain. V shed 8 bases and J shed 0 bases, with 10 bases lying between them. The CDR3 loop spans 14 amino acids. Germline loops: CDR1 SNHLY, CDR2 FYNNEI. The CDR3 bases are TGTGCCAGCCGAAAAGGAACAACTAATGAAAAACTGTTTTTT. Protein product: CASRKGTTNEKLFF.

Only one count was recorded for this clonotype. The chain employs TRBV2 and TRBJ1-6, with TRBD1 matching over 7 bases. Losses at the gene ends were 9 bases for V and 6 bases for J; bases not matched to a gene: 11. Germline-derived CDR1 and CDR2 are SNHLY and FYNNEI. This CDR3 comprises 15 residues. Here the CDR3 DNA reads TGTGCCAGACAGGAAGGTACAGGGGCTAATTCACCCCTCCACTTT. Translation gives CARQEGTGANSPLHF.

This clonotype was detected ten times or more. V usage is TRBV9 and J usage is TRBJ1-1, with D maybe TRBD1 (5 bases). With 0 bases removed from V and 8 bases from J, the gap between germline ends came to 14 bases. The CDR3 is made up of 14 amino acids. CDR1 and CDR2 from the germline V gene are SGDLS and YYNGEE. The CDR3 DNA follows: TGTGCCAGCAGCGTAGGAGGCAGGGCAAACGAAGCTTTCTTT. It encodes CASSVGGRANEAFF.

The V call is TRBV7-9, the J call TRBJ2-5, with D perhaps matching TRBD2 (5 bases). The V gene lost 4 bases and the J gene lost 5 bases, with 26 bases spanning the gap. The germline gives CDR1 SEHNR, CDR2 FQNEAQ (reference sequence). CDR3 length equals 18 residues. CDR3 protein: CASSSFRGPNTGEETQYF. The CDR3 DNA sequence: TGTGCCAGCAGCTCTTTCCGGGGTCCGAACACCGGGGAGGAGACCCAGTACTTC.

J is TRBJ2-5 and V is TRBV6-2 or TRBV6-3; D ambiguous. The J call may be faulty, since TRBJ2-7 better matches the DNA end. The CDR3 extends over 14 amino acids. Germline CDR1 is MNHEY and CDR2 is SVGEGT. In DNA, the CDR3 is TGTGCCAGCACCCTAGGGATTGGGAACTACGAGCAGTACTTC. Amino acids: CASTLGIGNYEQYF.

V gene TRBV10-3 combines with J gene TRBJ2-7; D is ambiguous. Germline loops: CDR1 ENHRY, CDR2 SYGVKD. The CDR3 spans 12 residues. Trimming left V 8 bases short and J 0 bases short, with 8 bases between. DNA for the CDR3: TGTGCCATCTCCAGAAGCTCCTACGAGCAGTACTTC. Translation gives CAISRSSYEQYF.

This clonotype was recorded at least ten times. V usage is TRBV20-1 and J usage is TRBJ2-7, with TRBD2 matching 10 bases. V shed 4 bases, J shed 0 bases, and the junction held 15 bases outside the gene matches. Germline V gene lookup returns CDR1 DFQATT and CDR2 SNEGSKA (reference sequence). This CDR3 is built from 18 residues. CDR3 sequence: CSANRDAALAGGSYEQYF. Written as DNA, the CDR3 is TGCAGTGCTAACCGGGATGCAGCCTTAGCGGGGGGCTCCTACGAGCAGTACTTC.

The rearrangement uses TRBV5-1 and TRBJ2-3, with D possibly TRBD2 on 6 matching bases. V was pared by 4 bases and J by 8 bases, with 14 bases between. The CDR3 is 13 residues long. Germline CDR1 reads SGHRS; CDR2 reads YFSETQ. The CDR3 spells CASSIRAGGTQYF. CDR3 nucleotides: TGCGCCAGCAGCATCCGGGCCGGGGGTACGCAGTATTTT.